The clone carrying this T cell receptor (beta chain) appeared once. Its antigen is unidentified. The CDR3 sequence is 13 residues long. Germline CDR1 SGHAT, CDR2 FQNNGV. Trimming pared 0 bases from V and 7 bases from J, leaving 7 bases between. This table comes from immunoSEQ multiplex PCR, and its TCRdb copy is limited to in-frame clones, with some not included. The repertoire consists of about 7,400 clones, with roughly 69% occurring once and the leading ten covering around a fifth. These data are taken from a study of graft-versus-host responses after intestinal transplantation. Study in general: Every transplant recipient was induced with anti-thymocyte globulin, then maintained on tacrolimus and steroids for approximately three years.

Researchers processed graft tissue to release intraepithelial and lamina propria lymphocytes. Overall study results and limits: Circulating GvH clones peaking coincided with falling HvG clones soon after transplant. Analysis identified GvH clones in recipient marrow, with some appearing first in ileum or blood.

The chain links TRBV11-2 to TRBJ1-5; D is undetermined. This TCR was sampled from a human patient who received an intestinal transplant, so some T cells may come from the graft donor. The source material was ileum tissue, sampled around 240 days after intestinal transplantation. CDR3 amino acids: CASSLEWLQPQHF. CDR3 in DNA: TGTGCCAGCAGCTTAGAGTGGTTGCAGCCCCAGCATTTT.